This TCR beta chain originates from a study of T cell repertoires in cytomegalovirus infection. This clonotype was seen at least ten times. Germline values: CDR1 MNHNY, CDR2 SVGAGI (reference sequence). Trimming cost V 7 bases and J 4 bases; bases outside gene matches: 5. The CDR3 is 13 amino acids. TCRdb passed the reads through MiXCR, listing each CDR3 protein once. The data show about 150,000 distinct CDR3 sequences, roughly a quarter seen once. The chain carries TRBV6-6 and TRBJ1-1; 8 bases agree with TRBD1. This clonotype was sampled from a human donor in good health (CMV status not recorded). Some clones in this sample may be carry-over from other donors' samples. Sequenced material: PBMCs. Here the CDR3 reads CASNDRGPTEAFF. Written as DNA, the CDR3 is TGTGCCAGCAACGACAGGGGCCCCACTGAAGCTTTCTTT.